This T cell receptor (beta chain) was recorded in a study of shared clonotypes between healthy human individuals. Study-wide background: There were three CD4 naive, three CD4 memory, two CD8 naive and one CD8 memory plates per donor.

Sorted-subset replicate PCR reactions were performed with about 190 ng DNA, corresponding to about 30,000 T cell genomes. The assay was immunoSEQ multiplex PCR, and TCRdb's table has in-frame clones only and misses some. Among more than 2 million clones, approximately 92% were seen once, and the ten largest hold under 2%. CD45RO-negative CD8 cells positively selected for CCR7 made up the naive population, which excluded terminally differentiated effector memory CD45RA+ cells. Healthy and HIV-negative, the adult donors had no recent acute infections or vaccinations. V lost 1 base, J lost 6 bases, and 10 bases lay in between. Germline V gene data show CDR1 as SGHTA and CDR2 as FQGNSA. This CDR3 comprises 14 residues.

The receptor comes from a man between 18 and 29 years old in good health. Some clones in this sample may be carry-over from other donors' samples. This chain links TRBV7-2 with TRBJ2-1; weak D call: TRBD1 (5 bases). Sequencing input: naive CD8+ T cells from PBMCs. The CDR3 loop reads CASSLVGQTNEQFF. The CDR3 region has the DNA TGTGCCAGCAGCTTAGTGGGGCAGACCAATGAGCAGTTCTTC.